Below are 25 T cell receptor beta chains sequenced from a single sample in a study of Graves' ophthalmopathy and Graves' hyperthyroidism. For repertoire sequencing, the TCR beta CDR3 regions were amplified from RNA transcripts. HTBI-primed first-round RT-PCR preceded second-round multiplex PCR. TCRdb reanalysed the multiplex PCR reads using MiXCR and keeps one entry per CDR3 protein. The table has 500,000 to 700,000 distinct CDR3 sequences, approximately 21% seen once. The sample comprised peripheral blood. The receptors originated from a woman younger than 30 with stable Graves' hyperthyroidism. Some clones in this sample may be carry-over from other donors' samples.

This clonotype was found many times. The CDR3 sequence: CASSLSGPRETQYF. The CDR3 DNA sequence: TGTGCCAGCAGTTTATCAGGGCCTCGGGAGACCCAGTACTTC. V and J are TRBV12-3 or TRBV12-4 and TRBJ2-5; D possibly corresponds to TRBD1 (5 bases). V was clipped by 2 bases and J by 5 bases, with 12 bases between them. There are 14 residues in the CDR3.

As regards this clonotype: One end of the junction fails to match germline, which may point to a read error. J is TRBJ1-5 and V is TRBV12-3 or TRBV12-4; D not certain. The CDR3 totals 13 residues. CDR3 protein: CASSPGRVQPQRF. The DNA of the CDR3 is TGTGCCAGCAGTCCCGGGAGGGTCCAGCCCCAGCGTTTT.

This clonotype was seen at least ten times. This may be a read error: a much more frequent sequence differs by one nucleotide. The chain employs TRBV2 and TRBJ1-5; D remains ambiguous. There are 14 residues in the CDR3. The V gene's germline CDR1 is SNHLY and CDR2 FYNNEI. Trimming cost V 2 bases and J 0 bases, with 5 bases left between them. The CDR3 nucleotides are TGTGCCAGCAGTGAATCCAATAGCAATCAGCCCCAGCATTTT. It yields the protein CASSESNSNQPQHF.

The chain carries TRBV6-1 and TRBJ1-2, with D tentatively TRBD1 (6 bases). Germline lookup yields CDR1 MNHNS and CDR2 SASEGT. V was clipped by 6 bases and J by 7 bases, with 21 bases between them. The CDR3 totals 15 residues. CDR3 coding DNA: TGTGCCAGCAGATTGACACTGACAGGCCCCGTTGGCTACACCTTC. Encoded protein: CASRLTLTGPVGYTF.

This clonotype was recorded at least ten times. The chain links TRBV3-1 to TRBJ2-7; the D gene is possibly TRBD1 (5 bases). Germline V CDR1 and CDR2: LGHDT, YNNKEL (reference sequence). Trimming stripped 1 base from V and 6 bases from J, with 10 bases between. The CDR3 is made up of 13 amino acids. CDR3 amino acids: CASSQAGQGEQYF. The CDR3 bases are TGTGCCAGCAGCCAAGCAGGTCAGGGCGAGCAGTACTTC.

This clonotype was seen many times. V is TRBV28 and J is TRBJ2-7, with 8 bases matching TRBD1. V shed 5 bases and J 2 bases; nucleotides not matched to a gene: 5. The CDR3 spans 14 residues. CDR1 is MDHEN, CDR2 SYDVKM, per germline. Here the CDR3 reads CASSRQGTPYEQYF. CDR3 in DNA: TGTGCCAGCAGTCGACAGGGGACCCCCTACGAGCAGTACTTC.

This clonotype was seen only a few times. This rearrangement joins TRBV5-1 to TRBJ2-2; D not certain. The V gene lost 0 bases and the J gene lost 5 bases, with 8 bases spanning the gap. This CDR3 spans 14 amino acids. The germline V gene encodes CDR1 SGHRS and CDR2 YFSETQ. The chain's CDR3 is CASSLAGETGELFF. CDR3 DNA: TGCGCCAGCAGCTTGGCCGGTGAGACCGGGGAGCTGTTTTTT.

The rearrangement uses TRBV6-2 or TRBV6-3 and TRBJ1-5, with D possibly being TRBD1 (5 bases). Trimming took off 2 bases at V and 7 bases at J, with 24 bases between the two ends. This CDR3 comprises 18 residues. Germline V gene data show CDR1 as MNHEY and CDR2 as SVGEGT. The CDR3 is CASSYKGLKRPARQPQHF. The DNA for the CDR3 is TGTGCCAGCAGTTACAAGGGACTCAAGCGTCCGGCACGGCAGCCCCAGCATTTT.

This clonotype appeared many times. This chain connects TRBV6-5 to TRBJ1-1; 9 bases match TRBD1. V dropped 4 bases and J dropped 2; count of bases not matched to a gene: 8. The CDR3 consists of 16 residues. CDR1 MNHEY and CDR2 SVGAGI come from the germline V gene. The DNA for the CDR3 is TGTGCCAGCAGTTCGCCCAGGGACAGGGCAAACACTGAAGCTTTCTTT. Its protein is CASSSPRDRANTEAFF.

The chain carries TRBV20-1 and TRBJ1-5, with D unresolved. V was clipped by 5 bases and J by 0 bases, with 11 bases between them. CDR3 length: 14 residues. Germline V gene data show CDR1 as DFQATT and CDR2 as SNEGSKA (reference sequence). CDR3 DNA sequence: TGCAGTGCTTTTGACGGTTTTAGCAATCAGCCCCAGCATTTT. Amino acid sequence: CSAFDGFSNQPQHF.

In this sample, this clonotype turned up many times. This chain uses TRBV20-1 with TRBJ2-7; 7 positions match TRBD1. The trim removed 5 bases at V and 1 base at J, leaving 14 bases unmatched. Germline CDR1 reads DFQATT; CDR2 reads SNEGSKA (reference sequence). CDR3 length: 16 residues. CDR3 residues: CSASPLTGPSSYEQYF. CDR3 sequence (DNA): TGCAGTGCTTCACCTCTGACAGGGCCTTCATCCTACGAGCAGTACTTC.

This clonotype has at least ten counts. The rearrangement joins TRBV12-3 or TRBV12-4 to TRBJ2-7; D gene uncertain. The ends were cut back, 1 base at V and 6 bases at J, with 13 bases in the middle. This CDR3 region has 14 residues. DNA for the CDR3: TGTGCCAGCAGTTTAGGCTTTTCCCTCGGCGAGCAGTACTTC. Translated: CASSLGFSLGEQYF.

At least ten counts were recorded for this clonotype. For the CDR3, the DNA is TGTGCCACAGGACAGGGAATGAACACTGAAGCTTTCTTT. Its protein is CATGQGMNTEAFF. V gene TRBV27 combines with J gene TRBJ1-1; 8 nucleotides agree with TRBD1. This CDR3 spans 13 amino acids. The germline V gene encodes CDR1 MNHEY and CDR2 SMNVEV (reference sequence). V gave up 10 bases and J gave up 0 bases; unmatched junction bases: 4.

This clonotype has ten or more counts. DNA for the CDR3: TGTGCCAGCAGTTTTGTTCAGCACGAGCAGTACTTC. Translation gives CASSFVQHEQYF. The chain has TRBV6-5 and TRBJ2-7, with D unclear. With 4 bases removed from V and 5 bases from J, the gap between germline ends came to 9 bases. The CDR3 has 12 residues. CDR1 and CDR2 (germline): MNHEY, SVGAGI.

In its sample, this clonotype was seen a few times. The J gene is TRBJ1-2, the V gene TRBV12-3 or TRBV12-4, with 8 bases aligning to TRBD1. The CDR3 consists of 15 residues. J gave up 3 bases and V 5 bases, and 8 bases lay outside the gene matches. The CDR3 loop is CASSPGRGHYYGYTF. Here the CDR3 DNA reads TGTGCCAGCAGTCCTGGCAGGGGGCATTACTATGGCTACACCTTC.

The V call is TRBV6-2 or TRBV6-3, the J call TRBJ1-1; 8 positions agree with TRBD1. Trimming at V came to 6 bases and at J to 3 bases, leaving 6 bases not matched to a gene. The CDR3 runs to 14 residues. The germline V gene has CDR1 MNHEY and CDR2 SVGEGT. CDR3 sequence: CASRSLDRDTEAFF. The CDR3 coding sequence is TGTGCCAGCAGATCCTTGGACAGGGACACTGAAGCTTTCTTT.

The table lists this clonotype with a few counts. V is TRBV4-1 and J is TRBJ2-2; D is unclear. V dropped 5 bases and J dropped 0 bases, with 10 bases sitting between them. The CDR3 sequence is 15 residues long. Germline V gene sequence: CDR1 MGHRA, CDR2 YSYEKL. The CDR3 reads CASSTRYTNTGELFF. Written as DNA, the CDR3 is TGCGCCAGCAGCACGAGATACACGAACACCGGGGAGCTGTTTTTT.

The chain's CDR3 is CAWSSRGAQGYGYTF. The CDR3 bases are TGTGCCTGGAGTTCCCGGGGAGCACAGGGCTATGGCTACACCTTC. The chain joins TRBV30 to TRBJ1-2, with TRBD1 as a possible D gene (6 bases). This CDR3 region has 15 residues. Germline values: CDR1 GTSNPN, CDR2 SVGIG (reference sequence). Trimming pared 2 bases from V and 4 bases from J, leaving 17 bases between.

This clonotype showed up many times. The chain carries TRBV19 and TRBJ1-5, with TRBD1 matching over 11 bases. CDR1 and CDR2 (germline): LNHDA, SQIVND (reference sequence). The length of the CDR3 is 17 residues. V dropped 5 bases and J dropped 4; count of bases not matched to a gene: 10. CDR3 amino acids: CASSARDRGFGNQPQHF. The CDR3 DNA follows: TGTGCCAGTAGTGCCCGGGACAGGGGGTTTGGAAATCAGCCCCAGCATTTT.

Comments on this clonotype: Given the absence of the conserved phenylalanine or tryptophan at the CDR3 end, a read error is likely. The chain carries TRBV6-2 or TRBV6-3 and TRBJ1-2; D is ambiguous. Germline V gene data show CDR1 as MNHEY and CDR2 as SVGEGT. V lost 6 bases and J 2 bases, leaving 10 bases between the germline ends. This CDR3 region has 13 residues. CDR3 region: CASSYNRNYGYTY. CDR3 bases: TGTGCCAGCAGCTACAACAGAAACTATGGCTACACCTAC.

V is TRBV5-1 and J is TRBJ1-2, with 8 bases matching TRBD1. Looked up from germline, CDR1 is SGHRS and CDR2 is YFSETQ. With V trimmed by 4 bases and J by 3 bases, 5 bases remained unmatched. CDR3 length equals 14 residues. CDR3 coding DNA: TGCGCCAGCAGCCGCAAGACAGGGGACTATGGCTACACCTTC. This sequence encodes CASSRKTGDYGYTF. The variable domain in full, with the rest retrieved from reference TRBV5-1 and TRBJ1-2, is KAGVTQTPRYLIKTRGQQVTLSCSPISGHRSVSWYQQTPGQGLQFLFEYFSETQRNKGNFPGRFSGRQFSNSRSEMNVSTLELGDSALYLCASSRKTGDYGYTFGSGTRLTVV.

This clonotype was found a few times. The CDR3 here is CASSPGFPLNQPQHF. The CDR3 DNA is TGCGCCAGCAGCCCCGGTTTCCCCCTCAATCAGCCCCAGCATTTT. V usage is TRBV5-1 and J usage is TRBJ1-5, with D hard to call. CDR1 and CDR2 (germline): SGHRS, YFSETQ. The ends were cut back, 4 bases at V and 3 bases at J, with 14 bases in the middle. The CDR3 is 15 amino acids.

This clonotype was recorded many times. The rearrangement joins TRBV12-3 or TRBV12-4 to TRBJ1-2; TRBD1 matches at 7 bases. The CDR3 contains 13 residues. J was trimmed by 8 bases and V by 5 bases; bases with no gene match: 8. In DNA, the CDR3 is TGTGCCAGCAGTCCTCGGGACAGCGACGGCTACACCTTC. Encoded protein: CASSPRDSDGYTF.

This clonotype was found many times. A read error may produce the germline difference seen at one junction end. The rearrangement joins TRBV20-1 to TRBJ1-6; perhaps TRBD1 as D (6 bases). The CDR3 covers 12 residues. Germline lookup yields CDR1 DFQATT and CDR2 SNEGSKA (reference sequence). CDR3 DNA sequence: TGCAGTGCTAGTGACAGGCGCTCACCCCCCCACTTT. Residues: CSASDRRSPPHF.

The chain employs TRBV11-1 and TRBJ2-7, with D perhaps TRBD1 (6 bases). Trimming left V 3 bases short and J 2 bases short, with 11 bases between. The CDR3 spans 14 residues. Germline CDR1 is SGHAT and CDR2 is FQDESV (reference sequence). In nucleotides, the CDR3 is TGTGCCAGCAGCTTGTACGGGGACACCTACGAGCAGTACTTC. Amino acids: CASSLYGDTYEQYF. Filled out from reference TRBV11-1 and TRBJ2-7, the complete variable domain reads EAEVAQSPRYKITEKSQAVAFWCDPISGHATLYWYRQILGQGPELLVQFQDESVVDDSQLPKDRFSAERLKGVDSTLKIQPAELGDSAMYLCASSLYGDTYEQYFGPGTRLTVT.